The 24 T cell receptor beta chains in this list originate from one sample, sequenced in a study of OX40 agonist ivuxolimab in advanced cancers. The table came from immunoSEQ multiplex PCR; TCRdb's copy has only in-frame clones and leaves some out. The top ten hold under 8% of the sample, which has tens of thousands of clones, approximately 88% seen once. Sequencing was performed on CD4+ or CD8+ T cells sorted from blood, taken in a trial of the OX40 agonist ivuxolimab. The origin of the receptors is an adult with an advanced solid tumor such as melanoma, head and neck, liver or kidney cancer.

V gene TRBV27 combines with J gene TRBJ2-4, with TRBD1 as a possible D gene (6 bases). Between the trimmed V and J ends, which lost 0 bases and 6 bases, there was a span of 9 bases. The length of the CDR3 is 14 residues. Germline CDR1 is MNHEY and CDR2 is SMNVEV (reference sequence). This CDR3 reads CASSLSRTANIQYF. The DNA for the CDR3 is TGTGCCAGCAGTTTATCTCGGACAGCAAACATTCAGTACTTC.

V is TRBV11-1 and J is TRBJ2-1, with 7 nucleotides matching TRBD2. The V gene end was trimmed by 0 bases and the J gene end by 6 bases; junction bases not matched to a gene: 2. This CDR3 comprises 14 residues. Looked up from germline, CDR1 is SGHAT and CDR2 is FQDESV (reference sequence). This chain's CDR3 is CASSLARTSNEQFF. The DNA for the CDR3 is TGTGCCAGCAGCTTAGCGAGGACTAGCAATGAGCAGTTCTTC.

The chain is built from TRBV20-1 and TRBJ2-1; D is ambiguous. Germline lookup yields CDR1 DFQATT and CDR2 SNEGSKA (reference sequence). V lost 0 bases to trimming and J lost 11 bases, with 8 bases between them. The CDR3 length is 11 residues. CDR3 sequence reads: CSARDNVQQFF. DNA of the CDR3: TGCAGTGCTAGAGATAACGTTCAGCAGTTCTTC.

Here the CDR3 reads CASSTRGDSGNTIYF. CDR3 sequence (DNA): TGCGCCAGCAGCACCAGGGGGGACTCTGGAAACACCATATATTTT. V and J are TRBV5-1 and TRBJ1-3, with 7 bases matching TRBD1. Losses at the gene ends were 4 bases for V and 0 bases for J; bases not matched to a gene: 4. Germline-derived CDR1 and CDR2 are SGHRS and YFSETQ. CDR3 length equals 15 residues.

The V and J genes are TRBV7-9 and TRBJ2-5; D gene unclear. Matching the DNA end better, TRBJ2-7 makes the J call doubtful. The CDR3 covers 14 residues. Germline V gene sequence: CDR1 SEHNR, CDR2 FQNEAQ (reference sequence). The CDR3 nucleotides read TGTGCCAGCAGCCCGGACCGTAACTCTTACGAGCAGTACTTC. Protein: CASSPDRNSYEQYF.

This sequence joins TRBV28 and TRBJ2-1; D is unclear. This CDR3 comprises 11 residues. V was cut by 6 bases and J by 4 bases, with 4 bases left in between. CDR1 is MDHEN, CDR2 SYDVKM, per germline. CDR3 in DNA: TGTGCCAGCAGCTATTACAATGAGCAGTTCTTC. Encoded protein: CASSYYNEQFF.

The chain recombines TRBV6-5 with TRBJ1-5; D gene unclear. With 0 bases removed from V and 7 bases from J, the gap between germline ends came to 7 bases. CDR3 size: 13 residues. Germline CDR1 and CDR2: MNHEY and SVGAGI. The CDR3 here is CASSYSFGQPQHF. As DNA, the CDR3 is TGTGCCAGCAGTTACTCTTTTGGCCAGCCCCAGCATTTT.

This clone was seen only once. The chain carries TRBV6-6 and TRBJ1-2; 9 nucleotides align to TRBD1. V shed 7 bases, J shed 7 bases, and the junction held 13 bases outside the gene matches. Per the germline V gene, CDR1 is MNHNY and CDR2 is SVGAGI (reference sequence). This CDR3 is built from 15 residues. CDR3 nucleotides: TGTGCCAGCAACCAGGTACAGGGGGCGAAGTTTGGCTACACCTTC. It codes for CASNQVQGAKFGYTF.

The chain links TRBV30 to TRBJ2-5, with D uncertain. Deletions cut 1 base from V and 11 bases from J, with 14 bases between. There are 12 residues in the CDR3. Germline values: CDR1 GTSNPN, CDR2 SVGIG (reference sequence). This CDR3 reads CAWSGRGQEQYF. The CDR3 DNA follows: TGTGCCTGGAGTGGACGAGGCCAAGAGCAGTACTTC.

The chain employs TRBV30 and TRBJ1-2; TRBD1 agrees at 7 bases. The V and J ends lost 3 bases and 4 bases, in that order; junction bases with no gene match: 8. The germline CDR1 and CDR2 sequences are GTSNPN and SVGIG (reference sequence). The CDR3 has 14 residues. CDR3: CAWRSGAGGYGYTF. In DNA form, the CDR3 reads TGTGCCTGGAGATCAGGGGCAGGGGGCTATGGCTACACCTTC.

The chain carries TRBV4-1 and TRBJ1-5; 11 bases match TRBD1. Germline V lookup: CDR1 MGHRA, CDR2 YSYEKL. V was pared by 8 bases and J by 6 bases, with 6 bases of the junction left unmatched. The CDR3 extends over 14 amino acids. CDR3 sequence reads: CASSRDRGSQPQHF. The DNA of the CDR3 is TGCGCCAGCTCCCGGGACAGGGGGAGTCAGCCCCAGCATTTT.

The chain has TRBV10-1 and TRBJ2-3; D possibly corresponds to TRBD2 (5 bases). Trimming removed 6 bases at V and 2 bases at J, with 9 bases between. CDR1 WNHNN and CDR2 SYGVQD come from the germline V gene (reference sequence). This CDR3 is 13 amino acids long. CDR3 region: CASSSGNTDTQYF. CDR3 DNA: TGCGCCAGCAGCAGCGGAAACACAGATACGCAGTATTTT.

The V call is TRBV19, the J call TRBJ2-1; TRBD1 might be the D (5 bases). This CDR3 is 12 amino acids long. Per germline, CDR1 LNHDA and CDR2 SQIVND (reference sequence). With 1 base removed from V and 10 bases from J, the gap between germline ends came to 8 bases. The CDR3 protein is CASSIGGLEQFF. In DNA, the CDR3 is TGTGCCAGTAGTATAGGGGGCTTGGAGCAGTTCTTC. Full variable domain (rest looked up from reference TRBV19 and TRBJ2-1): DGGITQSPKYLFRKEGQNVTLSCEQNLNHDAMYWYRQDPGQGLRLIYYSQIVNDFQKGDIAEGYSVSREKKESFPLTVTSAQKNPTAFYLCASSIGGLEQFFGPGTRLTVL.

V gene TRBV5-4 combines with J gene TRBJ1-3, with D possibly being TRBD1 (6 bases). This CDR3 is 14 amino acids long. Trimming shortened V by 3 bases and J by 4 bases, and 11 bases separated the two germline ends. Germline values: CDR1 SGHNT, CDR2 YYREEE (reference sequence). CDR3 nucleotide sequence: TGTGCCAGCAGCTCACGGACAGAAGGAAACACCATATATTTT. Translating it yields CASSSRTEGNTIYF.

The chain joins TRBV5-1 to TRBJ2-7; 7 positions agree with TRBD2. The CDR3 contains 16 residues. The V segment lost 1 base and the J segment 5 bases; nucleotides outside the gene matches: 12. Germline V gene lookup returns CDR1 SGHRS and CDR2 YFSETQ. For the CDR3, the DNA is TGCGCCAGCAGCTTGCGGCCGGGGGGTGAAGGGGACGAGCAGTACTTC. Encoded protein: CASSLRPGGEGDEQYF. Full variable domain (outside the CDR3, taken from reference TRBV5-1 and TRBJ2-7): KAGVTQTPRYLIKTRGQQVTLSCSPISGHRSVSWYQQTPGQGLQFLFEYFSETQRNKGNFPGRFSGRQFSNSRSEMNVSTLELGDSALYLCASSLRPGGEGDEQYFGPGTRLTVT.

The V call is TRBV7-9, the J call TRBJ1-6; the D is unclear. The CDR3 has 14 residues. Trimming took 1 base from V and 4 from J, leaving 5 bases between them. CDR1 and CDR2 from the germline V gene are SEHNR and FQNEAQ (reference sequence). The CDR3 region is CASSLDGYNSPLHF. CDR3 coding DNA: TGTGCCAGCAGCTTAGACGGTTATAATTCACCCCTCCACTTT. The full variable domain, with the rest looked up from reference TRBV7-9 and TRBJ1-6, is DTGVSQNPRHKITKRGQNVTFRCDPISEHNRLYWYRQTLGQGPEFLTYFQNEAQLEKSRLLSDRFSAERPKGSFSTLEIQRTEQGDSAMYLCASSLDGYNSPLHFGNGTRLTVT.

The chain couples TRBV5-1 to TRBJ2-3; no clear D. The CDR3 spans 14 residues. The germline V and J ends were trimmed by 4 bases and 7 bases, with 16 bases remaining between them. Germline values: CDR1 SGHRS, CDR2 YFSETQ. The CDR3 DNA sequence: TGCGCCAGCAGCCAGTCGGGCCTTCGGAATACGCAGTATTTT. Residues: CASSQSGLRNTQYF.

This clone was observed a handful of times. The J gene is TRBJ1-4, the V gene TRBV28; D not certain. Germline V gene lookup returns CDR1 MDHEN and CDR2 SYDVKM. CDR3 length: 10 amino acids. In nucleotides, the CDR3 is TGTGCTGCCGGGTCCGAAAAACTGTTTTTT. Amino acids: CAAGSEKLFF. The entire variable domain, with the rest obtained from reference TRBV28 and TRBJ1-4, is as follows: DVKVTQSSRYLVKRTGEKVFLECVQDMDHENMFWYRQDPGLGLRLIYFSYDVKMKEKGDIPEGYSVSREKKERFSLILESASTNQTSMYLCAAGSEKLFFGSGTQLSVL.

The chain employs TRBV27 and TRBJ1-4, with D unresolved. The ends were cut back, 3 bases at V and 3 bases at J, with 5 bases in the middle. This CDR3 has 13 residues. The V gene's germline CDR1 is MNHEY and CDR2 SMNVEV (reference sequence). Here the CDR3 reads CASSFYSNEKLFF. The CDR3 bases are TGTGCCAGCAGTTTTTACTCTAATGAAAAACTGTTTTTT.

The rearrangement uses TRBV27 and TRBJ1-2; D not certain. CDR1 is MNHEY and CDR2 is SMNVEV in the germline V gene (reference sequence). The CDR3 runs to 16 residues. The germline V and J ends were trimmed by 6 bases and 4 bases, with 21 bases remaining between them. The CDR3 is CASSQRRTRGIYGYTF. The CDR3 bases are TGTGCCAGCAGCCAACGACGGACGCGAGGGATCTATGGCTACACCTTC.

This rearrangement joins TRBV19 to TRBJ2-3; D is perhaps TRBD2 (7 bases). The V and J ends lost 7 bases and 3 bases respectively, with 14 bases between them. The V gene's germline CDR1 is LNHDA and CDR2 SQIVND (reference sequence). This CDR3 is built from 14 residues. CDR3 nucleotide sequence: TGTGCCAGTACCCGGGGGCGGGGGACAGATACGCAGTATTTT. Its translation: CASTRGRGTDTQYF.

The J gene is TRBJ1-3, the V gene TRBV6-5, with TRBD1 as a possible D gene (6 bases). Germline assignment: CDR1 MNHEY and CDR2 SVGAGI. Trimming left V 2 bases short and J 4 bases short, with 15 bases between. The CDR3 is made up of 16 amino acids. CDR3 sequence reads: CASSYGKQGAGNTIYF. DNA of the CDR3: TGTGCCAGCAGTTACGGCAAACAGGGTGCGGGAAACACCATATATTTT.

The chain couples TRBV5-6 to TRBJ1-5; D ambiguous. This CDR3 contains 15 residues. Germline CDR1 is SGHDT and CDR2 is YYEEEE. Trimming removed 1 base at V and 3 bases at J, with 11 bases between. This CDR3 reads CASSLRSGSNQPQHF. The CDR3 DNA reads TGTGCCAGCAGCTTGAGATCGGGATCCAATCAGCCCCAGCATTTT.

The rearrangement links TRBV19 to TRBJ1-2; D gene uncertain. The V end was cut by 3 bases, the J end by 2 bases, with 7 bases between. The CDR3 loop spans 13 amino acids. CDR1 LNHDA and CDR2 SQIVND come from the germline V gene (reference sequence). CDR3 region: CASSISGNYGYTF. The CDR3 bases are TGTGCCAGTAGTATCTCGGGGAACTATGGCTACACCTTC.